This T cell receptor (beta chain) came from a study of blood T cell repertoires in COVID-19. The overall study: PBMCs, B-cell-depleted T cells, or T cells provided the cDNA or gDNA that made up the material.

Authors' processing steps: By means of reference gene primer amplification, nucleated cell counts were estimated. The protocol was immunoSEQ multiplex PCR, while the TCRdb copy is restricted to in-frame clones and leaves out a portion. D and trimming come from the DNA, and the V and J calls and clone size come from that table. This sample has about 170,000 clones, with 85% to 95% found just once. The CDR3 is made up of 11 amino acids. CDR1 and CDR2 (germline): DFQATT, SNEGSKA (reference sequence). V lost 6 bases and J 4 bases, leaving 7 bases between the germline ends. The chain employs TRBV20-1 and TRBJ1-3; D not certain. This sequence originates from a woman in her forties or fifties with acute or convalescent COVID-19. Sequencing was performed on peripheral blood. CDR3 DNA sequence: TGCAGTGCGGCACTAGGAAACACCATATATTTT. Translating gives CSAALGNTIYF.